The source of this T cell receptor beta chain is a study of early T cells in non-severe SARS-CoV-2 infection. At the level of the study: RNA in bulk from unsorted whole blood was sequenced, and chains were unpaired.

This CDR3 spans 14 amino acids. V was clipped by 1 base and J by 10 bases, with 15 bases between them. Per germline, CDR1 SGHRS and CDR2 YFSETQ. This clonotype was seen ten or more times. Individual cDNA molecules carried attached unique molecular identifiers. MiXCR was run by TCRdb on the 5' RACE reads, yielding one entry per CDR3 protein. The sample holds 98,000 or so distinct CDR3 sequences, approximately 11% seen once. The sample was whole blood. This chain links TRBV5-1 with TRBJ2-1, with D perhaps matching TRBD1 or TRBD2 (5 bases each). This receptor was taken from an adult who was a healthcare worker with PCR-confirmed SARS-CoV-2 infection or an uninfected control (not recorded which). The CDR3 sequence is CASSLWDPSTEQFF. CDR3 coding DNA: TGCGCCAGCAGCTTGTGGGACCCCAGTACGGAGCAGTTCTTC.